Included here is one T cell receptor beta chain sequence, with context. Its antigen is undetermined. The source material, RNA transcripts, was used to amplify TCR beta CDR3 regions. With the HTBI primer set, the TCR CDR3 went through a first round of RT-PCR. TCRdb fed the multiplex PCR reads into MiXCR, producing one record per CDR3 protein. The profile shows some 500,000 distinct CDR3 sequences, roughly 14% of them singletons. This sample was taken from a study of T cells in Graves' hyperthyroidism and ophthalmopathy. Study-wide background: Peripheral blood specimens were obtained at initial diagnosis, prior to any treatment. Study observations and caveats: Peripheral blood also featured most of the thyroid clonotypes expanded above 0.001.

These patients, aged 18 to 65, had recently diagnosed hyperthyroidism lasting under 2 months. Source material for PBMCs was more than 7.5 ml fresh peripheral blood. Sequenced: blood. The sequence was obtained from a woman aged 18 to 35 with Graves' hyperthyroidism.

The CDR3 DNA is TGCGCCAGCAGCCGACAGGGAAATGAGCAGTTCTTC. Translation gives CASSRQGNEQFF. This chain links TRBV4-1 with TRBJ2-1; 7 bases line up with TRBD1. Per germline, CDR1 MGHRA and CDR2 YSYEKL. CDR3 size: 12 residues. J lost 7 bases, V lost 4 bases, and 1 base had no gene match.